This entry features one T cell receptor beta chain sequence. Antigen: not known. The data were obtained in a study of T-cell memory formation after mild COVID-19. The wider study: Clusters of TCRs were largely donor specific. Overall study results and limits: For contracting clones, CD4+ ones sat mainly in CM and EM, CD8+ in EMRA.

TCRdb reprocessed the 5' RACE reads with MiXCR, giving one entry per CDR3 protein. The sample lists 250,000 to 300,000 distinct CDR3 sequences; roughly 16% were seen once. Germline V gene sequence: CDR1 SGHVS, CDR2 FQNEAQ. The CDR3 has 17 residues. V lost 4 bases and J lost 2; bases outside the gene matches: 8. Sequencing was done on a sample of PBMCs or a T cell subset sorted from them (not recorded which). J is TRBJ1-1 and V is TRBV7-8; 12 positions match TRBD1. The clonotype was recovered from a man aged 18 to 29 who had mild COVID-19 (a few samples of this study predate the infection). Cell type and time point are not known. CDR3 sequence reads: CASSSRQGQGANTEAFF. In DNA form, the CDR3 reads TGTGCCAGCAGCTCAAGGCAGGGACAGGGGGCTAACACTGAAGCTTTCTTT.